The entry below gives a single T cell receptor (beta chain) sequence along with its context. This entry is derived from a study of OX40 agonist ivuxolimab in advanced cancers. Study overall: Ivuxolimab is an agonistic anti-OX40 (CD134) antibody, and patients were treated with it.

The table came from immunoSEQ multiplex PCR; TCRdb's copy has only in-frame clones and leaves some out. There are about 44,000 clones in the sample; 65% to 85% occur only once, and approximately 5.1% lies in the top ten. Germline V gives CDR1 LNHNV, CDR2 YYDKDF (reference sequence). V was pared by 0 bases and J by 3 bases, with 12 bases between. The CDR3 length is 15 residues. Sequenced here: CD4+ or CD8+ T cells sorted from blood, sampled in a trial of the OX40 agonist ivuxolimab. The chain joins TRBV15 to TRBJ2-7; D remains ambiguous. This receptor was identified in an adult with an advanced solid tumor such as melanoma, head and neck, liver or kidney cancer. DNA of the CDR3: TGTGCCACCAGCAGAGAGGTAGCCGCAGACTACGAGCAGTACTTC. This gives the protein CATSREVAADYEQYF.